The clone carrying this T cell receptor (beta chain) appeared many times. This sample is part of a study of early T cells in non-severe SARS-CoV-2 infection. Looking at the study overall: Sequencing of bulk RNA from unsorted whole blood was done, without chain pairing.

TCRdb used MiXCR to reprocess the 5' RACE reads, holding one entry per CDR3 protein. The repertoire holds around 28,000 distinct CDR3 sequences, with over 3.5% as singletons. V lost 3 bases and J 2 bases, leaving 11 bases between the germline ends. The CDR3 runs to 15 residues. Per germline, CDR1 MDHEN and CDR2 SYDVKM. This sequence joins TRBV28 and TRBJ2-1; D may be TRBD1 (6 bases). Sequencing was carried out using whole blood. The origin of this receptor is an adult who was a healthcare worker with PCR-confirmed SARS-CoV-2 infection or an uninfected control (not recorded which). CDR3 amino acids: CASSFRGSAYNEQFF. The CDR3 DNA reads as TGTGCCAGCAGTTTCAGGGGATCGGCCTACAATGAGCAGTTCTTC.